The 32 T cell receptor beta chains given below trace back to one sample, sequenced in a study of control samples from healthy donors and cancer patients. Measured with immunoSEQ multiplex PCR; TCRdb has only the in-frame clones, and not every one. Among under 150,000 clones, 93% were seen once, and the ten largest hold 2% to 3%. Material for sequencing was blood. The receptors derive from a man under 40 in good health.

The chain uses TRBV11-2 and TRBJ1-3, with 11 bases fitting TRBD1. The germline V gene encodes CDR1 SGHAT and CDR2 FQNNGV. V was clipped by 5 bases and J by 0 bases; unmatched bases: 3. The CDR3 runs to 16 residues. Here the CDR3 DNA reads TGTGCCAGCAGCGGACAGGGGGCCTTCTCTGGAAACACCATATATTTT. Its protein is CASSGQGAFSGNTIYF.

The chain carries TRBV5-1 and TRBJ2-5, with D perhaps assigned TRBD1 or TRBD2 (5 bases each). The CDR3 consists of 16 residues. The ends were cut back, 4 bases at V and 5 bases at J, with 21 bases in the middle. Germline assignment: CDR1 SGHRS and CDR2 YFSETQ. The CDR3 spells CASSPVKWDQRETQYF. In DNA form, the CDR3 reads TGCGCCAGCAGCCCGGTGAAGTGGGACCAGAGGGAGACCCAGTACTTC.

The chain has TRBV12-5 and TRBJ1-2; unclear D gene. Germline V gene sequence: CDR1 LGHNT, CDR2 FRNRAP. This CDR3 region has 13 residues. V was pared by 0 bases and J by 3 bases, with 5 bases between. The CDR3 spells CASGLVADYGYTF. The CDR3 DNA sequence: TGTGCTAGTGGTTTGGTCGCGGACTATGGCTACACCTTC. The entire variable domain, with the rest obtained from reference TRBV12-5 and TRBJ1-2, is as follows: DARVTQTPRHKVTEMGQEVTMRCQPILGHNTVFWYRQTMMQGLELLAYFRNRAPLDDSGMPKDRFSAEMPDATLATLKIQPSEPRDSAVYFCASGLVADYGYTFGSGTRLTVV.

V is TRBV24-1 and J is TRBJ1-1; TRBD1 agrees at 10 bases. The CDR3 length is 17 residues. Germline CDR1 is KGHDR and CDR2 is SFDVKD. After removal of 5 bases from V and 5 bases from J, the junction contained 13 bases not matched to a gene. As DNA, the CDR3 is TGTGCCACCAGTGCCTCACCCGGGGACAGGGGAGGAACTGAAGCTTTCTTT. This translates into CATSASPGDRGGTEAFF.

CDR3 sequence reads: CASSPPQGPDTQYF. The CDR3 DNA reads TGTGCCAGCAGTCCCCCCCAGGGACCAGATACGCAGTATTTT. The chain has TRBV6-5 and TRBJ2-3; D possibly matches TRBD1 or TRBD2 (5 bases each). Germline V CDR1 and CDR2: MNHEY, SVGAGI. The CDR3 sequence is 14 residues long. V was clipped by 5 bases and J by 4 bases, with 13 bases between them.

The chain employs TRBV5-1 and TRBJ1-2, with D maybe TRBD1 (5 bases). CDR3 length: 12 amino acids. V lost 4 bases and J lost 6, with 10 bases in between. Looked up from germline, CDR1 is SGHRS and CDR2 is YFSETQ. The CDR3 loop is CASSTEGDGYTF. The DNA of the CDR3 is TGCGCCAGCAGCACGGAAGGGGATGGCTACACCTTC.

This rearrangement joins TRBV4-1 to TRBJ1-6; D not certain. This CDR3 has 14 amino acids. The germline V gene encodes CDR1 MGHRA and CDR2 YSYEKL. The V gene lost 2 bases and the J gene lost 8 bases, with 10 bases spanning the gap. For the CDR3, the DNA is TGCGCCAGCAGCCAATATTCTGGGGATTCACCCCTCCACTTT. Its protein is CASSQYSGDSPLHF.

This chain uses TRBV19 with TRBJ2-7; TRBD1 agrees at 8 bases. The CDR3 is 13 amino acids. Losses at the gene ends were 5 bases for V and 3 bases for J; bases not matched to a gene: 3. CDR1 LNHDA and CDR2 SQIVND come from the germline V gene (reference sequence). DNA for the CDR3: TGTGCCAGTAGTGCCGGGACAGGCTACGAGCAGTACGTC. Translating gives CASSAGTGYEQYV.

V is TRBV6-4 and J is TRBJ2-7, with D perhaps TRBD2 (5 bases). CDR3 length: 17 residues. The ends were cut back, 0 bases at V and 0 bases at J, with 15 bases in the middle. Germline assignment: CDR1 MRHNA and CDR2 SNTAGT. CDR3 nucleotide sequence: TGTGCCAGCAGTGACTCGCGAGGGATCAGATCCTCCTACGAGCAGTACTTC. This translates into CASSDSRGIRSSYEQYF.

The rearrangement uses TRBV3-1 (or the pseudogene TRBV3-2) and TRBJ1-4; no firm D call. This CDR3 spans 16 amino acids. Germline CDR1 reads LGHDT; CDR2 reads YNNKEL (reference sequence). Trimming pared 0 bases from V and 0 bases from J, leaving 8 bases between. CDR3 DNA sequence: TGTGCCAGCAGCCAAGATCGGGCAGCAACTAATGAAAAACTGTTTTTT. Its protein is CASSQDRAATNEKLFF.

The rearrangement joins TRBV12-5 to TRBJ2-3; 8 nucleotides agree with TRBD1. Per the germline V gene, CDR1 is LGHNT and CDR2 is FRNRAP. The CDR3 consists of 16 residues. Trimming at V came to 3 bases and at J to 1 base, leaving 6 bases not matched to a gene. This chain's CDR3 is CASGFLTGARTDTQYF. The CDR3 DNA reads as TGTGCTAGTGGTTTCCTGACAGGGGCTCGCACAGATACGCAGTATTTT.

This chain connects TRBV19 to TRBJ1-1, with D possibly TRBD1 on 5 matching bases. V was pared by 0 bases and J by 3 bases, with 11 bases between. CDR3 size: 15 residues. Looked up from germline, CDR1 is LNHDA and CDR2 is SQIVND (reference sequence). CDR3 nucleotide sequence: TGTGCCAGTAGTATAGATGTCCGGGGGTACACTGAAGCTTTCTTT. It yields the protein CASSIDVRGYTEAFF.

This chain connects TRBV5-1 to TRBJ2-1; 12 bases fit TRBD2. Germline CDR1 and CDR2: SGHRS and YFSETQ. J was trimmed by 4 bases and V by 5 bases; bases with no gene match: 10. The CDR3 runs 17 residues. The DNA of the CDR3 is TGCGCCAGCAGTTCAGTGACCGGGACTAGCGGGTACAATGAGCAGTTCTTC. Protein sequence: CASSSVTGTSGYNEQFF. Variable domain in full (rest from reference TRBV5-1 and TRBJ2-1): KAGVTQTPRYLIKTRGQQVTLSCSPISGHRSVSWYQQTPGQGLQFLFEYFSETQRNKGNFPGRFSGRQFSNSRSEMNVSTLELGDSALYLCASSSVTGTSGYNEQFFGPGTRLTVL.

This clone occurred once. CDR3 residues: CASSLARWTEAFF. The DNA of the CDR3 is TGTGCCAGCAGTTTAGCCAGGTGGACTGAAGCTTTCTTT. The V gene is TRBV27, the J gene TRBJ1-1; unclear D gene. V lost 2 bases and J 5 bases, leaving 9 bases between the germline ends. Per the germline V gene, CDR1 is MNHEY and CDR2 is SMNVEV (reference sequence). CDR3 size: 13 residues.

This rearrangement joins TRBV28 to TRBJ1-1, with D tentatively TRBD1 (6 bases). Per the germline V gene, CDR1 is MDHEN and CDR2 is SYDVKM. This CDR3 region has 13 residues. V lost 2 bases and J lost 10, with 14 bases in between. CDR3 coding DNA: TGTGCCAGCAGTTTAGGGGGGCGGGGTAGAGCTTTCTTT. Its translation is CASSLGGRGRAFF.

The J gene is TRBJ2-5, the V gene TRBV9; D remains ambiguous. Germline lookup yields CDR1 SGDLS and CDR2 YYNGEE. CDR3 length: 13 amino acids. The V gene lost 3 bases and the J gene lost 5 bases, with 11 bases spanning the gap. The CDR3 protein is CASSEGLGETQYF. As DNA, the CDR3 is TGTGCCAGCAGCGAGGGTCTTGGGGAGACCCAGTACTTC.

V is TRBV18 and J is TRBJ1-2; no reliable D call. Germline assignment: CDR1 KGHSH and CDR2 LQKENI. The CDR3 extends over 13 amino acids. The V and J ends lost 2 bases and 6 bases respectively, with 10 bases between them. The CDR3: CASSPGIYDGYTF. CDR3 DNA sequence: TGTGCCAGCTCACCAGGGATATACGATGGCTACACCTTC.

The gene calls are TRBV30 and TRBJ1-2; D is possibly TRBD1 (5 bases). The germline V and J ends were trimmed by 0 bases and 6 bases, with 14 bases remaining between them. CDR3 length: 14 residues. Germline assignment: CDR1 GTSNPN and CDR2 SVGIG (reference sequence). The CDR3, as DNA: TGTGCCTGGAGTGTGCTGTGGGGGAACGATGGCTACACCTTC. Amino acid sequence: CAWSVLWGNDGYTF.

This clone appeared a few times. The CDR3 protein is CASSPTGTHYDEQYV. The CDR3 DNA sequence: TGCGCCAGCAGCCCTACCGGGACGCATTATGACGAGCAGTACGTC. The gene calls are TRBV5-1 and TRBJ2-7; D tentatively reads TRBD1 or TRBD2 (5 bases each). The CDR3 contains 15 residues. CDR1 and CDR2 from the germline V gene are SGHRS and YFSETQ. Deletions cut 4 bases from V and 5 bases from J, with 19 bases between.

The CDR3 nucleotides are TGTGCCACCACCCTAGGGGCGTACGAGCGGGGGGGCCGAGAGACCCAGTACTTC. Its translation: CATTLGAYERGGRETQYF. The rearrangement links TRBV15 to TRBJ2-5; 10 positions agree with TRBD2. Trimming removed 7 bases from V and 4 bases from J; junction bases left unmatched: 18. The CDR3 has 18 amino acids. The V gene's germline CDR1 is LNHNV and CDR2 YYDKDF (reference sequence).

This clone is a singleton in its sample. The chain has TRBV28 and TRBJ2-3; D may be TRBD2 (5 bases). The CDR3 has 15 amino acids. CDR1 and CDR2 (germline): MDHEN, SYDVKM. The V and J ends lost 8 bases and 1 base respectively, with 16 bases between them. CDR3 DNA sequence: TGTGCCAGCCAACCGTATGAGGAGGGCACAGATACGCAGTATTTT. Translating it yields CASQPYEEGTDTQYF.

Of note for this clone: Other DNA sequences in the same sample also yield this CDR3. The DNA of the CDR3 is TGCGCCAGCAGCTTAAATGGGGGCTACACCTTC. This gives the protein CASSLNGGYTF. This chain connects TRBV5-1 to TRBJ1-2; D not resolved. The ends were cut back, 2 bases at V and 8 bases at J, with 7 bases in the middle. Germline-derived CDR1 and CDR2 are SGHRS and YFSETQ. The CDR3 sequence is 11 residues long.

The chain joins TRBV27 to TRBJ1-1, with D perhaps matching TRBD1 (6 bases). Trimming pared 6 bases from V and 4 bases from J, leaving 9 bases between. Germline V gene sequence: CDR1 MNHEY, CDR2 SMNVEV (reference sequence). The CDR3 totals 12 residues. CDR3 in DNA: TGTGCCAGCAGGGAGGGGGGCACTGAAGCTTTCTTT. Amino acid sequence: CASREGGTEAFF.

V usage is TRBV9 and J usage is TRBJ2-3; D is undetermined. Germline V lookup: CDR1 SGDLS, CDR2 YYNGEE. The CDR3 is 16 amino acids. Between the trimmed V and J ends, which lost 0 bases and 5 bases, there was a span of 16 bases. CDR3 sequence (DNA): TGTGCCAGCAGCGTAGCCGGCGCCACAAGGAGAGATACGCAGTATTTT. It specifies CASSVAGATRRDTQYF. The whole variable domain, remainder taken from reference TRBV9 and TRBJ2-3, is DSGVTQTPKHLITATGQRVTLRCSPRSGDLSVYWYQQSLDQGLQFLIQYYNGEERAKGNILERFSAQQFPDLHSELNLSSLELGDSALYFCASSVAGATRRDTQYFGPGTRLTVL.

CDR3 nucleotide sequence: TGCGCCAGCAGGTCGTGGGGAGAGACCCAGTACTTC. It codes for CASRSWGETQYF. The chain links TRBV5-1 to TRBJ2-5; D is undetermined. Between the trimmed V and J ends, which lost 5 bases and 4 bases, there was a span of 9 bases. CDR3 size: 12 residues. Germline CDR1 and CDR2: SGHRS and YFSETQ.

V gene TRBV5-1 combines with J gene TRBJ2-6; D ambiguous. Per the germline V gene, CDR1 is SGHRS and CDR2 is YFSETQ. Trimming left V 0 bases short and J 2 bases short, with 3 bases between. The CDR3 extends over 14 amino acids. CDR3 protein: CASSLGAGANVLTF. The CDR3 DNA reads as TGCGCCAGCAGCTTGGGAGCTGGGGCCAACGTCCTGACTTTC.

The V gene is TRBV18, the J gene TRBJ1-2; D unresolved. Germline V CDR1 and CDR2: KGHSH, LQKENI. The CDR3 sequence is 13 residues long. V lost 6 bases, J lost 4 bases, and 12 bases lay in between. In DNA form, the CDR3 reads TGTGCCAGCTCGCTGGACGCGGGCTATGGCTACACCTTC. Translating gives CASSLDAGYGYTF.

The chain combines TRBV27 with TRBJ2-2, with 7 bases fitting TRBD1. Germline CDR1 is MNHEY and CDR2 is SMNVEV (reference sequence). Losses at the gene ends were 3 bases for V and 4 bases for J; bases not matched to a gene: 5. The CDR3 consists of 15 residues. CDR3 region: CASSLWDSFTGELFF. CDR3 nucleotides: TGTGCCAGCAGTTTGTGGGACAGCTTCACCGGGGAGCTGTTTTTT.

The CDR3 DNA sequence: TGTGCCACCAGTGATTTGAAGGGTGGGAATGAGCAGTTCTTC. It specifies CATSDLKGGNEQFF. The chain carries TRBV24-1 and TRBJ2-1; D ambiguous. The CDR3 is made up of 14 amino acids. V lost 0 bases and J lost 7, with 9 bases in between. From germline, CDR1 is KGHDR and CDR2 SFDVKD.

V gene TRBV4-2 combines with J gene TRBJ1-6; maybe TRBD1 (6 bases). In germline, CDR1 is LGHNA, CDR2 YNFKEQ. The CDR3 runs to 16 residues. V lost 1 base, J lost 4 bases, and 11 bases lay in between. The CDR3 loop reads CASSQVVQGYNSPLHF. CDR3 coding DNA: TGTGCCAGCAGCCAAGTCGTACAGGGTTATAATTCACCCCTCCACTTT.

The chain recombines TRBV6-5 with TRBJ2-7; D may be TRBD2 (6 bases). Germline loops: CDR1 MNHEY, CDR2 SVGAGI. CDR3 length: 13 residues. Trimming left V 4 bases short and J 3 bases short, with 10 bases between. This CDR3 is CASSWGENYEQYF. The CDR3 DNA reads TGTGCCAGCAGTTGGGGGGAGAACTACGAGCAGTACTTC.

The chain combines TRBV5-1 with TRBJ2-2, with D possibly being TRBD2 (6 bases). Germline V gives CDR1 SGHRS, CDR2 YFSETQ. The CDR3 runs to 15 residues. Trimming removed 0 bases from V and 3 bases from J, with 9 bases in between. The chain's CDR3 is CASSLEGTYTGELFF. The CDR3 DNA sequence: TGCGCCAGCAGCTTGGAGGGGACTTACACCGGGGAGCTGTTTTTT.